The text below deals with one T cell receptor beta chain. Its antigen remains unknown. The source of the sample is a study of OX40 agonist ivuxolimab in advanced cancers. Findings and limits, study-wide: Among some nonresponders, normalized T-cell clonal expansion was also low. Averaged across samples, CD8+ T cells carried more expanded clones than CD4+ did. Partial responders dosed at 0.1-3.0 mg/kg displayed clonal expansion ranking among the lowest. By week 6 at 0.1 to 3.0 mg/kg, blood CD4+ and CD8+ T cells had expanded clonally.

From germline, CDR1 is MNHNS and CDR2 SASEGT. The CDR3 is 14 amino acids. J lost 12 bases, V lost 5 bases, and 9 bases had no gene match. Only in-frame clones appear in the TCRdb table, and some are missing; sequencing was by immunoSEQ multiplex PCR. The sample includes roughly 56,000 clones, 84% of them seen just once. The receptor was derived from an adult with an advanced solid tumor such as melanoma, head and neck, liver or kidney cancer. The gene calls are TRBV6-1 and TRBJ2-1; TRBD2 matches at 11 bases. The specimen was CD4+ or CD8+ T cells sorted from blood, collected in a trial of the OX40 agonist ivuxolimab. CDR3 sequence reads: CASSKLAGVQVQFF. In DNA, the CDR3 is TGTGCCAGCAGTAAACTAGCGGGAGTACAGGTGCAGTTCTTC.